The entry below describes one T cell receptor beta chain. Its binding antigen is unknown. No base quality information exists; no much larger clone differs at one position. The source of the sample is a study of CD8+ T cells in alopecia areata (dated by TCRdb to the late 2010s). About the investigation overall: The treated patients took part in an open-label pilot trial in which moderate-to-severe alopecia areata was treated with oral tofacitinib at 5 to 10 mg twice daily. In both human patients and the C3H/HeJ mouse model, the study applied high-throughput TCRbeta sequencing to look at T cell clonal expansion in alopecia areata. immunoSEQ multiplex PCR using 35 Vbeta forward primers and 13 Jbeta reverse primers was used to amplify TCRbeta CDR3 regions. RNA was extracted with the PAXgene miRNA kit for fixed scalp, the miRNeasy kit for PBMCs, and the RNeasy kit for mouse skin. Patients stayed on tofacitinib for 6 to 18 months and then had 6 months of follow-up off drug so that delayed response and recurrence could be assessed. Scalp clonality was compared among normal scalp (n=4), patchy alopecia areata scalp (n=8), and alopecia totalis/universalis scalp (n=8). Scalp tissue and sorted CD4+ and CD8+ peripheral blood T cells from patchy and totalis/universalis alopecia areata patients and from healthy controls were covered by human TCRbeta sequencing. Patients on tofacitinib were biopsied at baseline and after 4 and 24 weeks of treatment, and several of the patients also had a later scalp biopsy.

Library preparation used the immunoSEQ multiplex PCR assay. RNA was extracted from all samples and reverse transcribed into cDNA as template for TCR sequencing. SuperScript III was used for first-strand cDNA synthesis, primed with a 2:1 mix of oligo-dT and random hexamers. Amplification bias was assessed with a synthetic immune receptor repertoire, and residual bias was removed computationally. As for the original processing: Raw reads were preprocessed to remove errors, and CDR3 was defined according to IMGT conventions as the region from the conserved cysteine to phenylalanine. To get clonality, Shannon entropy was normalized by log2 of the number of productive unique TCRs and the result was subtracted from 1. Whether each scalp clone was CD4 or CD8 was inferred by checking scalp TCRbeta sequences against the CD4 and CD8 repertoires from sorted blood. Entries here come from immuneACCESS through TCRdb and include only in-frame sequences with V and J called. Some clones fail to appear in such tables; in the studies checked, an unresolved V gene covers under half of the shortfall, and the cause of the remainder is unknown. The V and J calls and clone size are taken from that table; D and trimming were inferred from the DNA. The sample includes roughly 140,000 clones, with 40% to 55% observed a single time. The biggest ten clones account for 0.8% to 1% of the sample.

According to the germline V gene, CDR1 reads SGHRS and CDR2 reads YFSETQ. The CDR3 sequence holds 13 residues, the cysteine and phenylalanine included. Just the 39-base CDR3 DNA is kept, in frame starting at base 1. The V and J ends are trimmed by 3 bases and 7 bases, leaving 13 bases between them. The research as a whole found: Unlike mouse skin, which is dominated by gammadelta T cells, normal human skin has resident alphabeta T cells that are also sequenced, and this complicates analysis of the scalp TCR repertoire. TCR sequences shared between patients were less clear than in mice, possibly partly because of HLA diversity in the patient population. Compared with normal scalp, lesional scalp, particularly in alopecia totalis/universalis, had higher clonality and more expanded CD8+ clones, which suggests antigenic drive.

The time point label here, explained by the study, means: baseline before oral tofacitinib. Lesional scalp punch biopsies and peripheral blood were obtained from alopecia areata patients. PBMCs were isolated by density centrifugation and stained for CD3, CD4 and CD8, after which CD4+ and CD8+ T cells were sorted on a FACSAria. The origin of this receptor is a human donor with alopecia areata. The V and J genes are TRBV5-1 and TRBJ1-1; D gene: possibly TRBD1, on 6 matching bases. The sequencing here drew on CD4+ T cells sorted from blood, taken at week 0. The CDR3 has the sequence CASSSGTSNEAFF. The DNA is TGCGCCAGCAGCTCTGGGACAAGCAATGAAGCTTTCTTT.